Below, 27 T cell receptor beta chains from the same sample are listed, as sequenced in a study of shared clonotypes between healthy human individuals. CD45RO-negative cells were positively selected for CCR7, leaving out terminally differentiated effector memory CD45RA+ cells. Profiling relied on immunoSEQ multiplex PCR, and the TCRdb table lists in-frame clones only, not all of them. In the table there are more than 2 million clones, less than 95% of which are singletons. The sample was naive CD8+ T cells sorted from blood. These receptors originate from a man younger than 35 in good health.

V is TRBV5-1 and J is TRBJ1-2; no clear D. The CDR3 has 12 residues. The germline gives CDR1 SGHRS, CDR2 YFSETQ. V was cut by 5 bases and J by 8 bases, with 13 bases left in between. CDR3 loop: CASRLESGGYTF. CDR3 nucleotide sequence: TGCGCCAGCAGACTAGAATCTGGGGGCTACACCTTC.

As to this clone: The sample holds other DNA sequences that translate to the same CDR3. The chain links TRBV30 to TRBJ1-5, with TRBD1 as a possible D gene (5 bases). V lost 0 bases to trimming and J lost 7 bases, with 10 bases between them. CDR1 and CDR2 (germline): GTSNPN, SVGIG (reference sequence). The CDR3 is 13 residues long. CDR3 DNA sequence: TGTGCCTGGAGTGTACAAGGGGAACAGCCCCAGCATTTT. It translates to CAWSVQGEQPQHF.

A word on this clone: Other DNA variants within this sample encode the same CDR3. CDR3 nucleotides: TGTGCCAGCAGTCTGGGTCAGACAGATACGCAGTATTTT. This encodes CASSLGQTDTQYF. This chain connects TRBV27 to TRBJ2-3; D not resolved. The CDR3 consists of 13 residues. Germline V gene lookup returns CDR1 MNHEY and CDR2 SMNVEV (reference sequence). Trimming took 5 bases from V and 3 from J, leaving 9 bases between them.

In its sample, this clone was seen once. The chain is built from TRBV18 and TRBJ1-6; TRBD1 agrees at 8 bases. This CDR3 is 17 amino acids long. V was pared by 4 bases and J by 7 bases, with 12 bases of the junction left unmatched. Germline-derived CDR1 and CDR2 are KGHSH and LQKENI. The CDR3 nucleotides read TGTGCCAGCTCACTAGGCAGGGGGCAAGAAAACAATTCACCCCTCCACTTT. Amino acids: CASSLGRGQENNSPLHF.

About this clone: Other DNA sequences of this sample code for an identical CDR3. CDR3 in DNA: TGTGCCAGCAGTCCCCAGGGGGGGAACACTGAAGCTTTCTTT. Encoded protein: CASSPQGGNTEAFF. This sequence joins TRBV28 and TRBJ1-1; 7 nucleotides line up with TRBD1. This CDR3 is 14 amino acids long. From germline, CDR1 is MDHEN and CDR2 SYDVKM. V lost 5 bases to trimming and J lost 1 base; unmatched junction nucleotides: 4.

The CDR3 sequence is CASSVVPRTSGSPSNEQFF. DNA for the CDR3: TGTGCCAGCAGCGTAGTCCCGAGGACTAGCGGGAGTCCGAGCAATGAGCAGTTCTTC. This chain joins TRBV9 and TRBJ2-1, with 13 bases fitting TRBD2. The CDR3 runs 19 residues. Germline CDR1 reads SGDLS; CDR2 reads YYNGEE. V lost 0 bases and J lost 6; bases outside the gene matches: 12.

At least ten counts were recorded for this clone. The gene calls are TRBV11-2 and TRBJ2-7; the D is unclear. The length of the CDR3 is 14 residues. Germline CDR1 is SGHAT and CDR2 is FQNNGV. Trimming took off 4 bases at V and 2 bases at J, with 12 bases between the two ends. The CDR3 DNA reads TGTGCCAGCAGCTCCTTCCCGGCGGCCTACGAGCAGTACTTC. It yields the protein CASSSFPAAYEQYF. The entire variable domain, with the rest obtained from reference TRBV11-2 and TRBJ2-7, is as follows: EAGVAQSPRYKIIEKRQSVAFWCNPISGHATLYWYQQILGQGPKLLIQFQNNGVVDDSQLPKDRFSAERLKGVDSTLKIQPAKLEDSAVYLCASSSFPAAYEQYFGPGTRLTVT.

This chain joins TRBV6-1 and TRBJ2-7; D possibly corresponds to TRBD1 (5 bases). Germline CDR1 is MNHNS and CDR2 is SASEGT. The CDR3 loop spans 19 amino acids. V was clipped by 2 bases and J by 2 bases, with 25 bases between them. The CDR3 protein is CASSEHQYRGSPIPYEQYF. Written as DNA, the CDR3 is TGTGCCAGCAGTGAACATCAATATAGGGGATCCCCAATACCCTACGAGCAGTACTTC.

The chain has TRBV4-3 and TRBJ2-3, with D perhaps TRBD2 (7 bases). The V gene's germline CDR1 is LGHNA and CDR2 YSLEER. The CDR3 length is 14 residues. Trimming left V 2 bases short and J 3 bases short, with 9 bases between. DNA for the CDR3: TGCGCCAGCAGCCAACGGGGGGCGACAGATACGCAGTATTTT. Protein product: CASSQRGATDTQYF.

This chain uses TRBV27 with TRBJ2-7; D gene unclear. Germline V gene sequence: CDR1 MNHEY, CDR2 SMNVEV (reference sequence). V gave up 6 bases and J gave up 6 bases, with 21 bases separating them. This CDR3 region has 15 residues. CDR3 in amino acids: CASRSERGYILEQYF. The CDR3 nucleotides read TGTGCCAGCAGGAGCGAGAGAGGTTACATCCTCGAGCAGTACTTC.

The CDR3 loop reads CASSLGGPDTASGYTF. CDR3 sequence (DNA): TGTGCCAGCAGCTTAGGGGGGCCAGACACCGCCTCGGGCTACACCTTC. V usage is TRBV11-2 and J usage is TRBJ1-2, with D maybe TRBD1 (6 bases). V was pared by 1 base and J by 8 bases, with 20 bases between. The length of the CDR3 is 16 residues. Germline V lookup: CDR1 SGHAT, CDR2 FQNNGV. The whole variable domain, remainder taken from reference TRBV11-2 and TRBJ1-2, is EAGVAQSPRYKIIEKRQSVAFWCNPISGHATLYWYQQILGQGPKLLIQFQNNGVVDDSQLPKDRFSAERLKGVDSTLKIQPAKLEDSAVYLCASSLGGPDTASGYTFGSGTRLTVV.

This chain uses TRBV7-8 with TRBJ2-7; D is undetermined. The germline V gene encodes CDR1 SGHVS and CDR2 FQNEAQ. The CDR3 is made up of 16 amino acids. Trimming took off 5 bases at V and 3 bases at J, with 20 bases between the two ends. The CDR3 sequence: CASSPPGLESFYEQYF. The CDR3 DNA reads TGTGCCAGCAGCCCCCCCGGGTTGGAGTCTTTCTACGAGCAGTACTTC.

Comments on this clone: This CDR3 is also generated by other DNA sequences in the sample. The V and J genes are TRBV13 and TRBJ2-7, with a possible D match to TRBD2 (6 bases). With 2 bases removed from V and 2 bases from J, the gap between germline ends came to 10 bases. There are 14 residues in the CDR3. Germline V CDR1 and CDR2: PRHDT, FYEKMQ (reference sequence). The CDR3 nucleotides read TGTGCCAGCAGCTTAAGCGGGCTCCCCTACGAGCAGTACTTC. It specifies CASSLSGLPYEQYF.

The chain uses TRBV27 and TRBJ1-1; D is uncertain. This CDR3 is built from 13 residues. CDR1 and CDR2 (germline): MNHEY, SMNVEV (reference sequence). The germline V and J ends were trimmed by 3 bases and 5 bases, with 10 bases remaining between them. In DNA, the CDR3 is TGTGCCAGCAGTTTGCAGGCTTGGACTGAAGCTTTCTTT. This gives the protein CASSLQAWTEAFF.

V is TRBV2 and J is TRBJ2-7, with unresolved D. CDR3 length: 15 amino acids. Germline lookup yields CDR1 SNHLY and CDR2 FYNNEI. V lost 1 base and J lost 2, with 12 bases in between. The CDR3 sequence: CASSEGPGPTYEQYF. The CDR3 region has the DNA TGTGCCAGCAGTGAAGGGCCGGGCCCAACCTACGAGCAGTACTTC.

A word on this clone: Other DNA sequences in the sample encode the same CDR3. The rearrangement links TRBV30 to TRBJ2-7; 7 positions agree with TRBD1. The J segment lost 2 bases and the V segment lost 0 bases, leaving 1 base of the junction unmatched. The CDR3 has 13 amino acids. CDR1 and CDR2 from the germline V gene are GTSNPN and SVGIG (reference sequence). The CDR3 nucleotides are TGTGCCTGGAGTGTAGGACAGGCCTACGAGCAGTACTTC. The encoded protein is CAWSVGQAYEQYF.

The CDR3 nucleotides are TGTGCCAGCCAATCCGGGGTGGGGGAGACCCAGTACTTC. The encoded protein is CASQSGVGETQYF. This chain joins TRBV6-5 and TRBJ2-5, with a weak D call TRBD2 (5 bases). Germline V gives CDR1 MNHEY, CDR2 SVGAGI. Between the trimmed V and J ends, which lost 8 bases and 5 bases, there was a span of 15 bases. The CDR3 has 13 amino acids.

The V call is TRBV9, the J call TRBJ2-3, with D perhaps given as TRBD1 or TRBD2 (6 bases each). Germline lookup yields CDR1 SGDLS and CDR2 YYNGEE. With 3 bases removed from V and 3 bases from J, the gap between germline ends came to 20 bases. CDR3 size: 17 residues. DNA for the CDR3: TGTGCCAGCAGCGAGGCGGGGAGCGTTAGGGGGACAGATACGCAGTATTTT. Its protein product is CASSEAGSVRGTDTQYF.

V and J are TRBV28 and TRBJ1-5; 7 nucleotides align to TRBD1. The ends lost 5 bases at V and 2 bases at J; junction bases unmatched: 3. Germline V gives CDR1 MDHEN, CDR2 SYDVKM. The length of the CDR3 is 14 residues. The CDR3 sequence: CASSKTGGNQPQHF. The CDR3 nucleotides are TGTGCCAGCAGTAAAACAGGGGGCAATCAGCCCCAGCATTTT.

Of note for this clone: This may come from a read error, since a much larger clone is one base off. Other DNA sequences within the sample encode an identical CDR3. CDR3 in amino acids: CASSLRGTEAFF. CDR3 in DNA: TGTGCCAGCAGCTTACGGGGGACTGAAGCTTTCTTT. The J gene is TRBJ1-1, the V gene TRBV13; D possibly corresponds to TRBD1 (5 bases). The germline gives CDR1 PRHDT, CDR2 FYEKMQ (reference sequence). This CDR3 region has 12 residues. V gave up 2 bases and J gave up 5 bases, with 6 bases separating them.

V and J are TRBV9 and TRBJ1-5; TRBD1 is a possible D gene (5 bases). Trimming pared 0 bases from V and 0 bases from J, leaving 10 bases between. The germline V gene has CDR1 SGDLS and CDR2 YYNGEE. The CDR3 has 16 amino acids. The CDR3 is CASSVDGGVSNQPQHF. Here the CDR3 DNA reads TGTGCCAGCAGCGTAGATGGAGGGGTTAGCAATCAGCCCCAGCATTTT.

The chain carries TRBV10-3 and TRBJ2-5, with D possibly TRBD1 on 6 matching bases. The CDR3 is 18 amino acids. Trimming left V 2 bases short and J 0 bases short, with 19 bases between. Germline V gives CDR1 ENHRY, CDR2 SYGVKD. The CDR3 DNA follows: TGTGCCATCAGTGAGAGCGAAACCGGACAGCCTAACCAAGAGACCCAGTACTTC. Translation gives CAISESETGQPNQETQYF.

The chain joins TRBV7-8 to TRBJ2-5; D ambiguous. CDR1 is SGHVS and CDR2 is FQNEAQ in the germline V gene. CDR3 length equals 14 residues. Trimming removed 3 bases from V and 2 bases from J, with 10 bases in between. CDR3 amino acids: CASSLGSPQETQYF. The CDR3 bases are TGTGCCAGCAGCTTGGGGTCACCACAAGAGACCCAGTACTTC.

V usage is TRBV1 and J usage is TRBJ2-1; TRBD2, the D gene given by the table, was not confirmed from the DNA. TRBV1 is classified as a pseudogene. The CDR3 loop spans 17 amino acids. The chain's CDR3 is CTSSQESRLDIINEQFF. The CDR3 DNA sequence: TGCACCAGCAGCCAAGAAAGTCGACTTGATATAATCAATGAGCAGTTCTTC.

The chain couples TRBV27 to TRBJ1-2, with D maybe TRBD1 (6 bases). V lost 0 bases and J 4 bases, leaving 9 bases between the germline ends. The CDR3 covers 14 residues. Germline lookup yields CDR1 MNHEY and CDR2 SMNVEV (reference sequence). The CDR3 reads CASSLSRGFYGYTF. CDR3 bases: TGTGCCAGCAGTTTATCCAGGGGTTTCTATGGCTACACCTTC.

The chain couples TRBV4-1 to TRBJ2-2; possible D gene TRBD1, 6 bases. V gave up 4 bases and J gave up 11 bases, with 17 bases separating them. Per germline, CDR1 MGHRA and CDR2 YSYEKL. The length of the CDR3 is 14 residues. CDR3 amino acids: CASSLAQGKEELFF. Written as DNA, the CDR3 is TGCGCCAGCAGCCTCGCACAGGGAAAAGAAGAGCTGTTTTTT.

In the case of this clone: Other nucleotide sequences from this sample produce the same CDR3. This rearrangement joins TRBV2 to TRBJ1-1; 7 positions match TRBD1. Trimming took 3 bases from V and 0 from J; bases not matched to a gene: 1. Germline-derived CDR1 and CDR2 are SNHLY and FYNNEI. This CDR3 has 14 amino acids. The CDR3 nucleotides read TGTGCCAGCAGTGAGACAGGGCTGAACACTGAAGCTTTCTTT. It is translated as CASSETGLNTEAFF.